Presented here are 5 T cell receptor beta chains from one specimen sequenced in a study of shared clonotypes between healthy human individuals (TCRdb year 2020). Libraries were built with the immunoSEQ multiplex PCR assay. TCRdb's version of the immuneACCESS table is confined to in-frame rearrangements and falls short of the full clone set. An unresolved V gene accounts for under half of the shortfall where checked; the remainder is of unknown origin. The sample profile shows a few million clones; 90% to 96% of them were found once. The biggest ten clones account for around 0.13% of the sample. Source material: naive CD4+ T cells sorted from blood. The cell subset or site label here, explained by the study, means: CD45RA+ positively selected. These TCRs come from a young man in good health.

The chain has TRBV30 and TRBJ2-7, with TRBD2 matching over 8 bases. V lost 2 bases, J lost 3 bases, and 15 bases stayed unmatched. The CDR3 spans 17 residues. Germline CDR1 GTSNPN, CDR2 SVGIG (reference sequence). The CDR3 DNA is TGTGCCTGGAGTTTCCCCTTACCGGGAGGGGTGGACTACGAGCAGTACTTC. As protein: CAWSFPLPGGVDYEQYF.

The chain is built from TRBV5-4 and TRBJ1-3; D is uncertain. CDR1 SGHNT and CDR2 YYREEE come from the germline V gene (reference sequence). Trimming took 1 base from V and 0 from J, leaving 8 bases between them. The CDR3 totals 15 residues. In DNA, the CDR3 is TGTGCCAGCAGCTTGAGGGAGAGCTCTGGAAACACCATATATTTT. This sequence encodes CASSLRESSGNTIYF.

The V call is TRBV18, the J call TRBJ2-7, with 9 bases fitting TRBD2. J gave up 4 bases and V 5 bases, and 6 bases lay outside the gene matches. This CDR3 comprises 14 residues. Germline CDR1 and CDR2: KGHSH and LQKENI. CDR3 DNA sequence: TGTGCCAGCTCAACGGGACTAGCCGGTTACGAGCAGTACTTC. Amino acid sequence: CASSTGLAGYEQYF.

The chain links TRBV6-4 to TRBJ2-1; 8 bases are a match to TRBD2. Per germline, CDR1 MRHNA and CDR2 SNTAGT. This CDR3 spans 13 amino acids. V gave up 6 bases and J gave up 4 bases; unmatched junction bases: 2. CDR3 loop: CASSQREYNEQFF. The CDR3 DNA follows: TGTGCCAGCAGCCAGCGGGAGTACAATGAGCAGTTCTTC.

The chain uses TRBV13 and TRBJ1-3; D ambiguous. Germline V CDR1 and CDR2: PRHDT, FYEKMQ (reference sequence). The CDR3 runs to 16 residues. Trimming cost V 5 bases and J 0 bases, with 14 bases left between them. The CDR3 DNA reads as TGTGCCAGCAGCCCAAGGGAGGGAACCTCTGGAAACACCATATATTTT. This translates into CASSPREGTSGNTIYF.